A single sample is the source of the 21 T cell receptor beta chains below, sequenced in a study of shared clonotypes between healthy human individuals. Naive CD8 cells lacked CD45RO, underwent positive selection for CCR7 and left out terminally differentiated effector memory CD45RA+ cells. Clones were sequenced by immunoSEQ multiplex PCR, and TCRdb holds only the in-frame ones, with some missing. The sample records some 600,000 clones, 96% being singletons. The source material was naive CD8+ T cells sorted from blood. These receptors all come from a woman aged 25 to 39 in good health.

This clone was seen once. V gene TRBV29-1 combines with J gene TRBJ2-1, with TRBD2 matching 14 bases. Trimming cost V 7 bases and J 10 bases; bases outside gene matches: 6. Germline CDR1 is SQVTM and CDR2 is ANQGSEA. The CDR3 is 13 residues long. The CDR3 DNA reads TGCAGCGCTACGACTAGCGGGAGGGTCGAGCAGTTCTTC. Its translation is CSATTSGRVEQFF.

This rearrangement joins TRBV18 to TRBJ1-5; D possibly corresponds to TRBD1 (5 bases). The CDR3 extends over 17 amino acids. CDR1 is KGHSH and CDR2 is LQKENI in the germline V gene. Trimming stripped 2 bases from V and 1 base from J, with 15 bases between. As DNA, the CDR3 is TGTGCCAGCTCACCATCGCGGGGGTCAGGCAGCAATCAGCCCCAGCATTTT. Translated, it gives CASSPSRGSGSNQPQHF.

The chain joins TRBV18 to TRBJ1-2, with 8 nucleotides matching TRBD1. This CDR3 comprises 16 residues. Per the germline V gene, CDR1 is KGHSH and CDR2 is LQKENI. J was trimmed by 4 bases and V by 6 bases; bases with no gene match: 13. CDR3 DNA: TGTGCCAGCTCTCCTACCTCGGACAGGGTGTCCTATGGCTACACCTTC. Encoded protein: CASSPTSDRVSYGYTF.

The chain joins TRBV10-3 to TRBJ2-1; 7 bases match TRBD2. This CDR3 has 16 residues. V dropped 6 bases and J dropped 4; count of bases not matched to a gene: 12. Germline CDR1 ENHRY, CDR2 SYGVKD. Here the CDR3 DNA reads TGTGCCATCAGCATGGGGGAGGGGATGGTATACAATGAGCAGTTCTTC. It yields the protein CAISMGEGMVYNEQFF.

To note about this clone: This CDR3 is also generated by other DNA sequences in the sample. CDR3 region: CASSVEGVSYNEQFF. CDR3 bases: TGTGCCAGCAGCGTAGAAGGAGTTTCTTACAATGAGCAGTTCTTC. The chain recombines TRBV9 with TRBJ2-1; D not resolved. The CDR3 runs 15 residues. V was pared by 0 bases and J by 4 bases, with 11 bases between. Germline CDR1 reads SGDLS; CDR2 reads YYNGEE.

The chain uses TRBV5-1 and TRBJ2-7, with D unresolved. CDR1 is SGHRS, CDR2 YFSETQ, per germline. V was pared by 1 base and J by 3 bases, with 8 bases between. The CDR3 contains 13 residues. The CDR3 DNA reads as TGCGCCAGCAGCTTGATCCGGAACTACGAGCAGTACTTC. Encoded protein: CASSLIRNYEQYF.

The chain combines TRBV28 with TRBJ2-7; the match to TRBD1 covers 9 bases. The CDR3 has 14 amino acids. Germline lookup yields CDR1 MDHEN and CDR2 SYDVKM. After removal of 4 bases from V and 6 bases from J, the junction contained 7 bases not matched to a gene. CDR3 region: CASSSSGTGSEQYF. CDR3 DNA sequence: TGTGCCAGCAGTTCATCCGGGACAGGGAGCGAGCAGTACTTC.

This clone appeared a single time. The chain couples TRBV7-9 to TRBJ2-3, with 11 bases lining up with TRBD2. Germline V gives CDR1 SEHNR, CDR2 FQNEAQ (reference sequence). The length of the CDR3 is 17 residues. J lost 2 bases, V lost 5 bases, and 9 bases had no gene match. The CDR3 is CASSPYTSGSSTDTQYF. In nucleotides, the CDR3 is TGTGCCAGCAGCCCATATACTAGCGGGAGTTCCACAGATACGCAGTATTTT.

The J gene is TRBJ2-7, the V gene TRBV11-2; D is uncertain. V was pared by 5 bases and J by 4 bases, with 15 bases between. This CDR3 comprises 14 residues. CDR1 SGHAT and CDR2 FQNNGV come from the germline V gene. The CDR3 nucleotides are TGTGCCAGCAGCACCGCCTGGCTTTCTTACGAGCAGTACTTC. This codes for CASSTAWLSYEQYF. Together with reference TRBV11-2 and TRBJ2-7, the CDR3 gives the full variable domain: EAGVAQSPRYKIIEKRQSVAFWCNPISGHATLYWYQQILGQGPKLLIQFQNNGVVDDSQLPKDRFSAERLKGVDSTLKIQPAKLEDSAVYLCASSTAWLSYEQYFGPGTRLTVT.

The rearrangement links TRBV9 to TRBJ1-5, with 7 bases aligning to TRBD1. The V and J ends lost 3 bases and 0 bases, in that order; junction bases with no gene match: 3. Germline V gene sequence: CDR1 SGDLS, CDR2 YYNGEE. There are 15 residues in the CDR3. This chain's CDR3 is CASSETGTSNQPQHF. CDR3 DNA: TGTGCCAGCAGCGAGACAGGGACTAGCAATCAGCCCCAGCATTTT.

The V call is TRBV14, the J call TRBJ1-3; 9 bases agree with TRBD1. J gave up 5 bases and V 4 bases, and 3 bases lay outside the gene matches. CDR3 length: 14 amino acids. Germline lookup yields CDR1 SGHDN and CDR2 FVKESK. DNA for the CDR3: TGTGCCAGCAGCCGCGGGACAGGGAGAAACACCATATATTTT. Translating it yields CASSRGTGRNTIYF.

Worth noting for this clone: This specimen includes other DNA sequences encoding the same CDR3. The V and J genes are TRBV27 and TRBJ1-5; D not certain. V was clipped by 5 bases and J by 4 bases, with 6 bases between them. Germline CDR1 and CDR2: MNHEY and SMNVEV (reference sequence). The CDR3 consists of 12 residues. The CDR3 reads CASSPRNQPQHF. The CDR3 DNA reads TGTGCCAGCAGTCCGCGAAATCAGCCCCAGCATTTT.

This clone was detected only once. The chain combines TRBV4-2 with TRBJ2-7, with TRBD2 matching 9 bases. V shed 0 bases, J shed 5 bases, and the junction held 5 bases outside the gene matches. Germline V gives CDR1 LGHNA, CDR2 YNFKEQ. This CDR3 has 15 residues. The CDR3 here is CASSQEIAGVHEQYF. The DNA of the CDR3 is TGTGCCAGCAGCCAAGAAATAGCGGGAGTCCACGAGCAGTACTTC.

This rearrangement joins TRBV4-1 to TRBJ2-1, with no clear D. The CDR3 is 15 amino acids. Trimming shortened V by 1 base and J by 8 bases, and 15 bases separated the two germline ends. Germline-derived CDR1 and CDR2 are MGHRA and YSYEKL. CDR3 bases: TGCGCCAGCAGCCAAGTTACCGGGTTTTCCGATGAGCAGTTCTTC. Protein sequence: CASSQVTGFSDEQFF.

The rearrangement joins TRBV28 to TRBJ2-7; 11 nucleotides line up with TRBD2. Germline V CDR1 and CDR2: MDHEN, SYDVKM. This CDR3 has 16 amino acids. Losses at the gene ends were 5 bases for V and 4 bases for J; bases not matched to a gene: 10. The CDR3 DNA sequence: TGTGCCAGCAGTCCTGGGCCTAGCGGGAGGCGGTACGAGCAGTACTTC. Protein sequence: CASSPGPSGRRYEQYF.

This clone was seen just once. CDR3 DNA sequence: TGCGCCAGCAGCCAAGATCAGTCCGGGGAGCTGTTTTTT. This translates into CASSQDQSGELFF. The V gene is TRBV4-1, the J gene TRBJ2-2; no firm D call. The V end was cut by 0 bases, the J end by 6 bases, with 5 bases between. The CDR3 contains 13 residues. Per the germline V gene, CDR1 is MGHRA and CDR2 is YSYEKL.

This chain uses TRBV10-3 with TRBJ2-1; 8 bases map to TRBD2. Per the germline V gene, CDR1 is ENHRY and CDR2 is SYGVKD. CDR3 length: 15 amino acids. Trimming cost V 10 bases and J 5 bases; bases outside gene matches: 13. This chain's CDR3 is CATFAPGTRDNEQFF. The CDR3 nucleotides are TGTGCCACGTTCGCCCCCGGGACTAGAGACAATGAGCAGTTCTTC.

CDR3 DNA sequence: TGTGCCAGCAGTCCCGGGACAGGGGGGCCTGAAGCTTTCTTT. Its translation is CASSPGTGGPEAFF. The rearrangement links TRBV6-1 to TRBJ1-1; TRBD1 matches at 11 bases. J was trimmed by 6 bases and V by 5 bases; bases with no gene match: 5. This CDR3 has 14 residues. The V gene's germline CDR1 is MNHNS and CDR2 SASEGT.

This chain joins TRBV10-3 and TRBJ2-5; tentative D call: TRBD1 (5 bases). Trimming shortened V by 3 bases and J by 2 bases, and 16 bases separated the two germline ends. The CDR3 covers 16 residues. Germline CDR1 and CDR2: ENHRY and SYGVKD. Here the CDR3 reads CAISDLMAGSQETQYF. Written as DNA, the CDR3 is TGTGCCATCAGTGATCTGATGGCAGGGTCGCAAGAGACCCAGTACTTC.

The chain joins TRBV19 to TRBJ2-3; tentative D call: TRBD2 (5 bases). The germline gives CDR1 LNHDA, CDR2 SQIVND (reference sequence). The CDR3 is made up of 13 amino acids. DNA of the CDR3: TGTGCAGCCAAGGACTTTAGCACAGATACGCAGTATTTT. Translated: CAAKDFSTDTQYF.

CDR3 sequence reads: CASSLGLAGFTDTQYF. CDR3 DNA sequence: TGTGCCAGCAGTCTGGGACTAGCGGGGTTCACAGATACGCAGTATTTT. The chain has TRBV27 and TRBJ2-3; 13 positions match TRBD2. The V and J ends lost 5 bases and 2 bases, in that order; junction bases with no gene match: 4. This CDR3 region has 16 residues. CDR1 MNHEY and CDR2 SMNVEV come from the germline V gene (reference sequence).